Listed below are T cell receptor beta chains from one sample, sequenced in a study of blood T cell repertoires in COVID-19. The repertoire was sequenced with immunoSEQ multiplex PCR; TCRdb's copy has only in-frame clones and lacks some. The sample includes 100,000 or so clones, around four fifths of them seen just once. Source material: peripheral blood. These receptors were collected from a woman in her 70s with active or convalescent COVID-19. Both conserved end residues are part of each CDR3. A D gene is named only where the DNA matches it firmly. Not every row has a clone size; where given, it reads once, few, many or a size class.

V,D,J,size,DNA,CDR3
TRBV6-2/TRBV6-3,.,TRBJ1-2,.,TGTGCCAGCAGTTACGGGCGGGGCTATGGCTACACCTTC,CASSYGRGYGYTF
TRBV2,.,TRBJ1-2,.,TGTGCCAGCAGGGAGGGGTCAGGATCTGGCTACACCTTC,CASREGSGSGYTF
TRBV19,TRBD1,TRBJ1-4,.,TGTGCCAGTTTGGACAGGGGGCTTGAAAAACTGTTTTTT,CASLDRGLEKLFF
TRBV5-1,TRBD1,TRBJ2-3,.,TGCGCCAGCAGCTCCCTACAGGGGGGAGGAGATACGCAGTATTTT,CASSSLQGGGDTQYF
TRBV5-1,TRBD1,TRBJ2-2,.,TGCGCCAGCAGCCTCCCTCGGACAGGGCAGGCGACCGGGGAGCTGTTTTTT,CASSLPRTGQATGELFF
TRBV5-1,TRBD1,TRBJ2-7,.,TGCGCCAGCAGCTTGAGACAGGGCTACGAGCAGTACTTC,CASSLRQGYEQYF
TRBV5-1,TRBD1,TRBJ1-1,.,TGCGCCAGCAGCCCCGGACAGGGGTGGACTGAAGCTTTCTTT,CASSPGQGWTEAFF
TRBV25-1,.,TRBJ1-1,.,TGTGCCAGCAGTGAATCGACAGGACGGAACACTGAAGCTTTCTTT,CASSESTGRNTEAFF
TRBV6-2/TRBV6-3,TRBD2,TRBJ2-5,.,TGTGCCAGCAGTTATGTTGCTAGCGGGGGGTCGGCGACCCAGTACTTC,CASSYVASGGSATQYF
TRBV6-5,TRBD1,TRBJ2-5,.,TGTGCCAGCAGACCGACAGGGACGCAAGAGACCCAGTACTTC,CASRPTGTQETQYF
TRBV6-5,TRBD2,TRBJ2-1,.,TGTGCCAGCAATCCTCATCTAGCGGGGGACAATGAGCAGTTCTTC,CASNPHLAGDNEQFF
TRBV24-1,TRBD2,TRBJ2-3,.,TGTGCCACCAGTGGTCCCCGTGGCGGGGGGGCCGTAGATACGCAGTATTTT,CATSGPRGGGAVDTQYF
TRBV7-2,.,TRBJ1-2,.,TGTGCCAGCAGCTGGGGGGGGCAAGAGTATGGCTACACCTTC,CASSWGGQEYGYTF
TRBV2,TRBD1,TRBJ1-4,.,TGTGCCAGCAAACGGACAGGACCCATTAATGAAAAACTGTTTTTT,CASKRTGPINEKLFF
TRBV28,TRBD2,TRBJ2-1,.,TGTGCCAGCAGTTCACCCCCCGGGACTAGCGGGGGAAGTGAGCAGTTCTTC,CASSSPPGTSGGSEQFF
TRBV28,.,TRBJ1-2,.,TGTGCCAGCAGCACCTACAGCCAGGGATGGAATGGCTACACCTTC,CASSTYSQGWNGYTF
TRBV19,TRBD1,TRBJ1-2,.,TGTGCCAGTGCCCGATTACAGGGGGTTGACTATGGCTACACCTTC,CASARLQGVDYGYTF
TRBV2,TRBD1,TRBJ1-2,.,TGTGCCAGCAGCGGGACAGGGAAGAGTGGCTACACCTTC,CASSGTGKSGYTF
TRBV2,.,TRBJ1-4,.,TGTGCCAGCAGTAAAGACAGTGAAAAACTGTTTTTT,CASSKDSEKLFF
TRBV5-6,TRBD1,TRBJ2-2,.,TGTGCCTCCATACTACCGGGACAGGGGACCGGGGAGCTGTTTTTT,CASILPGQGTGELFF
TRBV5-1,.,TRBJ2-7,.,TGCGCCAGCAGCCCCGGGATGGCGGGCTCCTACGAGCAGTACTTC,CASSPGMAGSYEQYF
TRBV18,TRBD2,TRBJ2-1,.,TGTGCCAGCTCCGAACTAGCGGGGTCCTACAATGAGCAGTTCTTC,CASSELAGSYNEQFF
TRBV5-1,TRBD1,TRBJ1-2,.,TGCGCCAGCAGCTTGGCCGGACAGGGGGCCTATGGCTACACCTTC,CASSLAGQGAYGYTF
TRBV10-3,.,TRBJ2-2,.,TGTGCCACCAACGACGCTAGGAACACCGGGGAGCTGTTTTTT,CATNDARNTGELFF
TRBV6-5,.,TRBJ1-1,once,TGTGCCAGCAGAATACGGGGTTACGCTGAAGCTTTCTTT,CASRIRGYAEAFF
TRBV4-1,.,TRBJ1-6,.,TGCGCCAGCAGCCAAGACAGGGTGATAAGCTCCTATAATTCACCCCTCCACTTT,CASSQDRVISSYNSPLHF
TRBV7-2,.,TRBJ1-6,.,TGTGCCAGCAGCCCCGGGGGGAGCTCCTATAATTCACCCCTCCACTTT,CASSPGGSSYNSPLHF
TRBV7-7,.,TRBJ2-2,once,TGTGCTAGCAGCCTCGGGGGAGCGGACACCGGGGAGCTGTTTTTT,CASSLGGADTGELFF
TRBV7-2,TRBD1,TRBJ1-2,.,TGTGCCAGCAGTAGGGACAGGGGGCTCCTTGACTATGGCTACACCTTC,CASSRDRGLLDYGYTF
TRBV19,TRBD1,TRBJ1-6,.,TGTGCCAGTAGCACGACAGGGGAATCACCCCTCCACTTT,CASSTTGESPLHF
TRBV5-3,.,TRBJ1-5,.,TGTGCCACGGAGACGGATTTTCAGCCCCAGCATTTT,CATETDFQPQHF
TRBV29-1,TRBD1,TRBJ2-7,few,TGCAGCGTTGGGACCCAGGGGGCTGGCTACGAGCAGTACTTC,CSVGTQGAGYEQYF
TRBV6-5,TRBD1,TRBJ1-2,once,TGTGCCAGCAGTTACGACAGGGGCTGGTATGGCTACACCTTC,CASSYDRGWYGYTF
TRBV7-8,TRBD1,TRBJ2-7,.,TGTGCCAGCAGCTTAGATCGCAGGGGGCTCTCCTACGAGCAGTACTTC,CASSLDRRGLSYEQYF
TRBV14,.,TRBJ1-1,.,TGTGCCAGCAGCCGGCAAGTCTCCCCGAACACTGAAGCTTTCTTT,CASSRQVSPNTEAFF
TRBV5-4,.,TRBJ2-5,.,TGTGCCAGCAGCTTGGTCGACAGGGAGACCCAGTACTTC,CASSLVDRETQYF
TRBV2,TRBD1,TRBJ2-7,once,TGTGCCAGCAGTGGAGACAGGGGCGTGCTCTACGAGCAGTACTTC,CASSGDRGVLYEQYF
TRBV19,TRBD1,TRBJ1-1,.,TGTGCCAGTAGTTCAGGGGGTGCGGGATTCGAAGCTTTCTTT,CASSSGGAGFEAFF
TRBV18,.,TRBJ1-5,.,TGTGCCAGCTCATCCACAGGGCTGTCGGAGCCCCAGCATTTT,CASSSTGLSEPQHF
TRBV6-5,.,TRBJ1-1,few,TGTGCCAGCAGCCAATTGGACTCTGAAGCTTTCTTT,CASSQLDSEAFF
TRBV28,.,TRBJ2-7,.,TGTGCCAGCAGTCCTCAGGGAAACTACGAGCAGTACTTC,CASSPQGNYEQYF
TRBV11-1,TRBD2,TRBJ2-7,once,TGTGCCAGCAGCTTCGGGGGGGCCCGGAGCTACGAGCAGTACTTC,CASSFGGARSYEQYF
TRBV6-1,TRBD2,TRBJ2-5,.,TGTGCCAGCAGTGTGTTAGCGGGGGCTCTTAGGGAGACCCAGTACTTC,CASSVLAGALRETQYF
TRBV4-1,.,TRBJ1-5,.,TGCGCCAGCAGCCAAGTGGCGACATCAGCCCGGCATTTT,CASSQVATSARHF
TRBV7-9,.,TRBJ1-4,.,TGTGCCAGCAGCTCCGTCCTAACTAATGAAAAACTGTTTTTT,CASSSVLTNEKLFF
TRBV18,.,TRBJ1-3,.,TGTGCCAGCTCACCACCCGCGGGATCTGGAAACACCATATATTTT,CASSPPAGSGNTIYF
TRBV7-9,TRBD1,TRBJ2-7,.,TGTGCCAGCAGCCCAGGGCGTAGGGACAGGGAATGGGAGGGCGAGCAGTACTTC,CASSPGRRDREWEGEQYF
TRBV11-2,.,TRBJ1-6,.,TGTGCCAGCAGCCTTAGCGGGGGGAATTCACCCCTCCACTTT,CASSLSGGNSPLHF
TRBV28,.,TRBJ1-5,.,TGTGCCAGCAGTTTAGGTGGTCTGGGGGGGCATTTT,CASSLGGLGGHF
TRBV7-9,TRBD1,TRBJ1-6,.,TGTGCCAGCAGCCAAGCGACAGGGGGCTTTAATTCACCCCTCCACTTT,CASSQATGGFNSPLHF
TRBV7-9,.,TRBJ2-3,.,TGTGCCACCGATGGGGTGAAACGCCGGGGGAGCACAGATACGCAGTATTTT,CATDGVKRRGSTDTQYF
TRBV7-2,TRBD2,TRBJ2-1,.,TGTGCCAGCAGCCCCAGCGGGGGGACCTACAATGAGCAGTTCTTC,CASSPSGGTYNEQFF